These 5 T cell receptor beta chains came from one sample sequenced in a study of T cell responses to AZD1222 COVID-19 vaccine (dated by TCRdb to the early 2020s). Libraries came from the immunoSEQ multiplex PCR assay. As stored in TCRdb, this immuneACCESS dataset retains in-frame rearrangements with V and J assigned. A fraction of the clones does not appear; measured against another copy, unresolved V genes explain less than half of the discrepancy, and the remainder lacks a known reason. In all, the sample holds under 150,000 clones, and around nine tenths of those were seen once. The leading ten clones occupy 5% of the sample. Sample time point, as interpreted from the label and publication: baseline before first vaccination. The material was peripheral blood, obtained on day 0 of AZD1222 vaccination. Receptor source: an adult in good health.

V and J are TRBV6-5 and TRBJ1-4; no clear D. CDR3 length: 14 residues. Trimming cost V 8 bases and J 8 bases, with 18 bases left between them. The germline gives CDR1 MNHEY, CDR2 SVGAGI. CDR3 sequence: CASRSDGVREKLFF. CDR3 sequence (DNA): TGTGCCAGCCGTTCAGACGGAGTGAGAGAAAAACTGTTTTTT.

The chain employs TRBV27 and TRBJ2-7; 7 bases agree with TRBD1. J gave up 4 bases and V 3 bases, and 3 bases lay outside the gene matches. The CDR3 loop spans 13 amino acids. The germline V gene has CDR1 MNHEY and CDR2 SMNVEV (reference sequence). The DNA for the CDR3 is TGTGCCAGCAGTTTCACACAGGGGTACGAGCAGTACTTC. This sequence encodes CASSFTQGYEQYF.

This sequence joins TRBV2 and TRBJ2-7; 7 bases are a match to TRBD2. There are 13 residues in the CDR3. Germline assignment: CDR1 SNHLY and CDR2 FYNNEI. With 5 bases clipped from V and 2 bases from J, the junction kept 3 bases outside the gene matches. CDR3 sequence reads: CASSSGAAYEQYF. The CDR3 DNA follows: TGTGCCAGCAGTAGCGGGGCAGCCTACGAGCAGTACTTC.

The chain joins TRBV7-9 to TRBJ2-2; D ambiguous. CDR3 size: 15 residues. The V gene lost 8 bases and the J gene lost 0 bases, with 13 bases spanning the gap. Germline V gene data show CDR1 as SEHNR and CDR2 as FQNEAQ (reference sequence). Written as DNA, the CDR3 is TGTGCCAGCCGAGTCGGCCACCCGAACACCGGGGAGCTGTTTTTT. This translates into CASRVGHPNTGELFF.

The chain joins TRBV10-1 to TRBJ2-5, with TRBD2 as a possible D gene (6 bases). Germline CDR1 WNHNN, CDR2 SYGVQD (reference sequence). CDR3 size: 13 residues. Trimming shortened V by 4 bases and J by 4 bases, and 10 bases separated the two germline ends. The CDR3 is CASSASGAETQYF. The CDR3 nucleotides are TGCGCCAGCAGTGCGTCGGGAGCAGAGACCCAGTACTTC.